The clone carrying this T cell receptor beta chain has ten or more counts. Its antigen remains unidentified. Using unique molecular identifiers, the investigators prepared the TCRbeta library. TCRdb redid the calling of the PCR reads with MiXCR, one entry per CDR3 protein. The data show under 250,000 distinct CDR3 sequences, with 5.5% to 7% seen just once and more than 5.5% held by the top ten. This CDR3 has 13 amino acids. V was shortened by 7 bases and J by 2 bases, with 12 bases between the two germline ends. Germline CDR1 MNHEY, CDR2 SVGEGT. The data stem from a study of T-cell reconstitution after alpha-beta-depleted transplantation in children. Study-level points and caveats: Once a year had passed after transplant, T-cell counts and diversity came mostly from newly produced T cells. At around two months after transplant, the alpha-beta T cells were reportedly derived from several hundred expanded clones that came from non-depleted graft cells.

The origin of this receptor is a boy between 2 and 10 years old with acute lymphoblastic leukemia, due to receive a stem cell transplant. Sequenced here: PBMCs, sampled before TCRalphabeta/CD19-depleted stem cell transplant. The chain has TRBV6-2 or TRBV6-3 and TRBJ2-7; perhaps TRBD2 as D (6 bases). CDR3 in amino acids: CASKTSSAYEQYF. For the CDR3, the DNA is TGTGCCAGCAAAACTAGCAGCGCCTACGAGCAGTACTTC.